The clone carrying this TCR beta chain was seen many times. Trimming removed 1 base at V and 9 bases at J, with 13 bases between. This CDR3 contains 14 residues. Germline V gives CDR1 SNHLY, CDR2 FYNNEI. The sample comes from a study of CD8+CD57+ T cells in acquired aplastic anemia. Using genomic DNA as the template, TCR beta VDJ and CDR3 profiling was carried out. TCRdb redid the calling of the reads with MiXCR, one entry per CDR3 protein. The sample yields approximately 200,000 distinct CDR3 sequences, over 60% seen once. Input material: sorted CD4+, CD8+, or CD8+CD57+ T cells (not recorded which) from PBMCs. J is TRBJ1-3 and V is TRBV2, with TRBD1 as a possible D gene (5 bases). The origin of this receptor is a human donor with severe aplastic anemia or a healthy control (not recorded which). CDR3 residues: CASSEVGTAITIYF. The CDR3 DNA sequence: TGTGCCAGCAGTGAAGTGGGGACGGCGATCACCATATATTTT.